This is a list of T cell receptor beta chains from one sample in a study of immune heterogeneity within non-small cell lung tumors. TCRdb re-called the multiplex PCR reads through MiXCR, storing one row per CDR3 protein. In the table there are roughly 10,000 distinct CDR3 sequences, more than 15% of which are singletons. Input material: lung tumor tissue. The receptors come from a man aged 55-75 years with non-small cell lung cancer. The CDR3 runs from the conserved cysteine through the conserved F or W. D genes are given only for firm matches. Not all rows give a size; the values are once, few, many and, for expanded clones, a class.

clone size	V gene	CDR3 length	D gene	J gene	CDR3 DNA	CDR3 protein
medium-sized	TRBV5-1	12	-	TRBJ1-4	TGCGCCAGCAGCTCGACAGGAGAAAAACTGTTTTTT	CASSSTGEKLFF
medium-sized	TRBV5-1	13	-	TRBJ1-2	TGCGCCAGCAGCTTGGATCGGAACTATGGCTACACCTTC	CASSLDRNYGYTF
few	TRBV27	13	-	TRBJ2-1	TGTGCCAGCAGTCTCAGCTCCTACAATGAGCAGTTCTTC	CASSLSSYNEQFF
medium-sized	TRBV6-5	17	-	TRBJ2-2	TGTGCCAGCAGTTACTCGATGTACGGGGGTCCACCCGGGGAGCTGTTTTTT	CASSYSMYGGPPGELFF
-	TRBV24-1	13	TRBD1	TRBJ1-1	TGTGCCACCACCGGACAGGGAGGGACTGAAGCTTTCTTT	CATTGQGGTEAFF
medium-sized	TRBV6-1	12	TRBD1	TRBJ1-3	TGTGCCAGCGACAGGGGTGGAAACACCATATATTTT	CASDRGGNTIYF
many	TRBV18	11	-	TRBJ2-3	TGTGCCAGCTCACCCAGAGATACGCAGTATTTT	CASSPRDTQYF
few	TRBV30	14	-	TRBJ2-3	TGTGCCTGGAACGACGGATCTAGCACAGATACGCAGTATTTT	CAWNDGSSTDTQYF
-	TRBV11-2	14	-	TRBJ2-5	TGTGCCAGCAGCTTGCAGGGAGTGAGGGAGACCCAGTACTTC	CASSLQGVRETQYF
few	TRBV25-1	14	TRBD2	TRBJ2-1	TGTGCCAGCAGGCTAGCGGGAGACTACAATGAGCAGTTCTTC	CASRLAGDYNEQFF
few	TRBV19	14	-	TRBJ2-3	TGTGCCAGTAGTATAGGTGGGAGCACAGATACGCAGTATTTT	CASSIGGSTDTQYF
medium-sized	TRBV5-1	15	-	TRBJ2-7	TGCGCCAGCAGCGCCGAGGCGGGGAGAGCCTACGAGCAGTACTTC	CASSAEAGRAYEQYF
medium-sized	TRBV6-2/TRBV6-3	13	TRBD1	TRBJ1-2	TGTGCCAGCAGTCAGACAGGGGCCTATGGCTACACCTTC	CASSQTGAYGYTF
-	TRBV4-2	17	TRBD2	TRBJ2-7	TGTGCCAGCAGGCAAGAGCCAGGGGCTAGCGGGACCTACGAGCAGTACTTC	CASRQEPGASGTYEQYF
-	TRBV9	15	TRBD2	TRBJ2-3	TGTGCCAGCAGAGCTAGCGGGGGGAGCACAGATACGCAGTATTTT	CASRASGGSTDTQYF
few	TRBV9	13	-	TRBJ2-1	TGTGCCAGCAGCGTATCTACCTCTCGTGAGCAGTTTTTC	CASSVSTSREQFF
many	TRBV7-9	16	-	TRBJ1-3	TGTGCCAGCAGCGGAAGGACAGCACTCTCTGGAAACACCATATATTTT	CASSGRTALSGNTIYF
few	TRBV28	16	-	TRBJ2-6	TGTGCCAGCAGTTTTTTTTCGTTCTCTGGGGCCAACGTCCTGACTTTC	CASSFFSFSGANVLTF
few	TRBV20-1	13	-	TRBJ2-1	TGCAGTGCTAGAGGTCTGCCCTACAATGAGCAGTTCTTC	CSARGLPYNEQFF
-	TRBV28	16	-	TRBJ2-6	TGTGCCACACATCAAGGCATCGGCTCTGGGGCCAACGTCCTGACTTTC	CATHQGIGSGANVLTF
medium-sized	TRBV6-1	14	-	TRBJ1-2	TGTGCCAGCAACAGGGATCCCCCTAACTATGGCTACACCTTC	CASNRDPPNYGYTF
medium-sized	TRBV19	15	-	TRBJ2-3	TGTGCCAGTAGTAAACAGGGTTTGGGCACAGATACGCAGTATTTT	CASSKQGLGTDTQYF
many	TRBV7-9	13	-	TRBJ2-3	TGTGCCAGCAGCTTAGAGGCCCCAGATACGCAGTATTTT	CASSLEAPDTQYF
-	TRBV3-1	16	-	TRBJ2-2	TGTGCCAGCAGCCTTAACCTTGGTCCAGTCACCGGGGAGCTGTTTTTT	CASSLNLGPVTGELFF